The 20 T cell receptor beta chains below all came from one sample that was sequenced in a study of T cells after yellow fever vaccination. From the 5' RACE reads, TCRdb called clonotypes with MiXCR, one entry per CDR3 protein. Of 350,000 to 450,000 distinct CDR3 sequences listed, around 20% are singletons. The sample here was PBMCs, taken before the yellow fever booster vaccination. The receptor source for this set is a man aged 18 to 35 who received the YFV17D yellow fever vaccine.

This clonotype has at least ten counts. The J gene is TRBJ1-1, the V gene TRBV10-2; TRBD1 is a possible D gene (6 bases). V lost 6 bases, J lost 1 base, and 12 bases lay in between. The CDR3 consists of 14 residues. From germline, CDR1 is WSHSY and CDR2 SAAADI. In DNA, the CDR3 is TGCGCCAGCAGCGCCAGGGGAGCGAACACTGAAGCTTTCTTT. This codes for CASSARGANTEAFF.

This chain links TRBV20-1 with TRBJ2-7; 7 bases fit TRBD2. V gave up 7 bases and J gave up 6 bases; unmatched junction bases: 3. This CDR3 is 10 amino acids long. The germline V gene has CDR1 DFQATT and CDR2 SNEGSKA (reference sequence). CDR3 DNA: TGCAGTGAAGGCGGGGGCGAGCAGTACTTC. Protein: CSEGGGEQYF.

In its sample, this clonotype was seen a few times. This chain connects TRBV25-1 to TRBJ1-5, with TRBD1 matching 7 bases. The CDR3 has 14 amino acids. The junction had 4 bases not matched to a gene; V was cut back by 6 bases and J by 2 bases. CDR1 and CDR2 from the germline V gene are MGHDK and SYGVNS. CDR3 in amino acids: CASSTGTGNQPQHF. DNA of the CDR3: TGTGCCAGCAGCACCGGGACAGGCAATCAGCCCCAGCATTTT.

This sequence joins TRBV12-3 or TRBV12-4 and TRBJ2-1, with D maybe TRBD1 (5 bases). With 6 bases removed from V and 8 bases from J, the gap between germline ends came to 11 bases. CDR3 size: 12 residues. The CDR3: CASSAGYDEQFF. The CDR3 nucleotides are TGTGCCAGCAGCGCAGGGTACGATGAGCAGTTCTTC.

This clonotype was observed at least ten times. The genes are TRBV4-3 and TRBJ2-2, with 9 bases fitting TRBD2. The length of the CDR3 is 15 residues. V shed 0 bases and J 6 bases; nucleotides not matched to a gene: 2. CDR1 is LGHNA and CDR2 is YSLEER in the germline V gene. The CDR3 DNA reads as TGCGCCAGCAGCCAAGAGCGCGGGGGGGCCGGGGAGCTGTTTTTT. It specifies CASSQERGGAGELFF.

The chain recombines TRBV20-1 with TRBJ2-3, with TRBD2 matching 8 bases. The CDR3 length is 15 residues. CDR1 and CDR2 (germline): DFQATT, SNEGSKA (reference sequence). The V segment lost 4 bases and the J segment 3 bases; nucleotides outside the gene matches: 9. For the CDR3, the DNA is TGCAGTGCTATGGGCTCCGGGGGGGGGACAGATACGCAGTATTTT. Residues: CSAMGSGGGTDTQYF.

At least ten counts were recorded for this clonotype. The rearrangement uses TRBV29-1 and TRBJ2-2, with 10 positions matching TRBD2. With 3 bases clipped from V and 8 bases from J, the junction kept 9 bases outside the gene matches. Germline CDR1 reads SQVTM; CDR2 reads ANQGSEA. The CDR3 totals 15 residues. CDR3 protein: CSVDLASGGVGELFF. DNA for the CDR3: TGCAGCGTTGATTTGGCTAGCGGGGGTGTAGGGGAGCTGTTTTTT.

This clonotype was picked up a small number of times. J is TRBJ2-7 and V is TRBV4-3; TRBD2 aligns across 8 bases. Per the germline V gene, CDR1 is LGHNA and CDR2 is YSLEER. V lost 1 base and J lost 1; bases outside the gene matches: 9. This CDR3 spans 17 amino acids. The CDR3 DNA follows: TGCGCCAGCAGCCAAGTGGGACGGGCGGGGGGTTCCTACGAGCAGTACTTC. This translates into CASSQVGRAGGSYEQYF.

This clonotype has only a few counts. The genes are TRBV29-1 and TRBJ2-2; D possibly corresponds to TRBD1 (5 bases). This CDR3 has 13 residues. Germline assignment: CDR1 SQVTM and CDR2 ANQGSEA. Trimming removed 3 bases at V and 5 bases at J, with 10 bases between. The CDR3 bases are TGCAGCGTTGACAGGGTGGGAACCGGGGAGCTGTTTTTT. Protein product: CSVDRVGTGELFF.

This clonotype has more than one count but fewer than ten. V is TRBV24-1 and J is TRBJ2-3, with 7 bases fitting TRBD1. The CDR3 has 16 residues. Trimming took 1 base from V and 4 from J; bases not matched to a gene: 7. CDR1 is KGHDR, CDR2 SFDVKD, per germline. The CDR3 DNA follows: TGTGCCACCAGTGATTTTAAAACAGGGGACCCAGATACGCAGTATTTT. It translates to CATSDFKTGDPDTQYF.

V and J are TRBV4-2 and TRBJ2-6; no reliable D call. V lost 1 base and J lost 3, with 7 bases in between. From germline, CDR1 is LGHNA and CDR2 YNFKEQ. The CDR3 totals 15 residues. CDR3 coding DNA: TGTGCCAGCAGCCAAGTAACGGGTGGGGCCAACGTCCTGACTTTC. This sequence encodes CASSQVTGGANVLTF.

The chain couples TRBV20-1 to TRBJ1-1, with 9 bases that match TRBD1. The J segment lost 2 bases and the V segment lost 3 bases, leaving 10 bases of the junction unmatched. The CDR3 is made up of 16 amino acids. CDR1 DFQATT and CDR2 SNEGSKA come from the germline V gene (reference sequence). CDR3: CSASPGQGVINTEAFF. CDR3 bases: TGCAGTGCTAGTCCGGGACAGGGAGTCATTAACACTGAAGCTTTCTTT.

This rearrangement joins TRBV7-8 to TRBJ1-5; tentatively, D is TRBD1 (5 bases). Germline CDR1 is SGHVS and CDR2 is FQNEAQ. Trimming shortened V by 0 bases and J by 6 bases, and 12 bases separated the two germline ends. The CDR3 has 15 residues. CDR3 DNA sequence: TGTGCCAGCAGCTTAGCGAGGGGAAGGCGTCAGCCCCAGCATTTT. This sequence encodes CASSLARGRRQPQHF.

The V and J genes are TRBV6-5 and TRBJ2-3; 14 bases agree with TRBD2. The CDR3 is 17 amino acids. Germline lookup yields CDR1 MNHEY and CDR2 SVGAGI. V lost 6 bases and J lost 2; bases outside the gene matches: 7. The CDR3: CASSPGLAGGLTDTQYF. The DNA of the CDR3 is TGTGCCAGCAGCCCCGGACTAGCGGGGGGCCTCACAGATACGCAGTATTTT.

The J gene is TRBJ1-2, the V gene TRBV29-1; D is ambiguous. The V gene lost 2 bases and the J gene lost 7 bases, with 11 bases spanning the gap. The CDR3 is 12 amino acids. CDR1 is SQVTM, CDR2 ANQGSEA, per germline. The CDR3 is CSVESLRVGYTF. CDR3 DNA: TGCAGCGTTGAAAGTCTGAGGGTTGGCTACACCTTC.

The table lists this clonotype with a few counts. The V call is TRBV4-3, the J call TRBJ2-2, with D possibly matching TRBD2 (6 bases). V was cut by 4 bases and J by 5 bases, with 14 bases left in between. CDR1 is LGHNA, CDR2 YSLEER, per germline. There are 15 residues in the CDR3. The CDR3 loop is CASSPGTAGTGELFF. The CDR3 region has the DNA TGCGCCAGCAGCCCTGGGACGGCGGGGACCGGGGAGCTGTTTTTT.

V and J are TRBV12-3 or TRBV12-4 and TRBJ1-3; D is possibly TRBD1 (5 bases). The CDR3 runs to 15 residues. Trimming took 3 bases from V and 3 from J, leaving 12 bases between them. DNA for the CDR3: TGTGCCAGCAGTTTGGGGCCCGCGGATGGAAACACCATATATTTT. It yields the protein CASSLGPADGNTIYF.

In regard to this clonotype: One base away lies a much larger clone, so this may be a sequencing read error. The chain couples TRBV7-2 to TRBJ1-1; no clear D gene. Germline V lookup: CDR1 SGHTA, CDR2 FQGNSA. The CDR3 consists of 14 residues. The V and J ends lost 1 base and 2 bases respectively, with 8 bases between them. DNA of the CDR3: TGTGCCAGCAGCTTAGGACGGATAAACACTGAAGCTTTCTTT. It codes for CASSLGRINTEAFF.

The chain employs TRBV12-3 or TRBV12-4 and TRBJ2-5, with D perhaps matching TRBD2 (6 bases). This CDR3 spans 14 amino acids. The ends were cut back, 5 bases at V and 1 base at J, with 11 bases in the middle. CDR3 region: CASSGGTRQETQYF. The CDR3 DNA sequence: TGTGCCAGCAGTGGCGGGACTCGCCAAGAGACCCAGTACTTC.

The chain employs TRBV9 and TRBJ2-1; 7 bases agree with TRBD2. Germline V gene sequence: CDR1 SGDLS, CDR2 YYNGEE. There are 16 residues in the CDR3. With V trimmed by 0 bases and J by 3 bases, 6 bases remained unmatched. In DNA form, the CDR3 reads TGTGCCAGCAGCGTAGACAGCGGGGCTAACTACAATGAGCAGTTCTTC. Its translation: CASSVDSGANYNEQFF.